This T cell receptor beta chain emerged from a study of blood T cell repertoires in COVID-19. Whole-study context: The samples span acute and convalescent COVID-19 from the United States, Italy and Spain. T cells, B-cell-depleted T cells, or PBMCs supplied cDNA or gDNA.

TCRdb keeps only in-frame clones here, not all; method: immunoSEQ multiplex PCR. The data show 20,000 to 25,000 clones, with roughly 73% seen just once and around 21% held by the top ten. The specimen sequenced was peripheral blood. This sequence was found in a human donor in a cohort sampled during active or convalescent COVID-19.

The CDR3: CASCPPGQGGSGYTF. Here the CDR3 DNA reads TGTGCCAGCTGCCCCCCGGGCCAGGGTGGGTCTGGCTACACCTTC. The chain carries TRBV25-1 and TRBJ1-2; TRBD1 might be the D (5 bases). The CDR3 runs 15 residues. CDR1 and CDR2 (germline): MGHDK, SYGVNS. Trimming cost V 8 bases and J 7 bases, with 23 bases left between them.